A single TCR beta chain is shown here with its context. Per donor there was one draw, yielding a blood sample of roughly 2.6 ml. The CDR3 has 14 residues. Germline V gene data show CDR1 as DFQATT and CDR2 as SNEGSKA (reference sequence). This sample was included in a study of monozygotic twins with inflammatory bowel disease. TCRdb re-analyzed the 5' RACE reads; it lists each CDR3 protein once, without DNA. The table lists about 380,000 distinct CDR3 sequences. The sequence came from a human donor with ulcerative colitis or Crohn's disease, or a healthy co-twin of an affected twin (not recorded which). Sequencing was performed on blood. The chain is built from TRBV20-1 and TRBJ1-1. CDR3 sequence reads: CSARGSVGVTEAFF.